The 18 T cell receptor beta chains reported below all come from one sample, sequenced in a study of blood T cell repertoires in COVID-19. Produced via immunoSEQ multiplex PCR; TCRdb's table is partial and in-frame only. Here the sample spans about 73,000 clones, roughly four fifths being singletons. Specimen: peripheral blood. Receptor source: a woman aged 60-75 years with acute or convalescent COVID-19.

CDR3: CASSSNRAGNTIYF. The CDR3 coding sequence is TGTGCCAGCAGCTCAAACAGGGCTGGAAACACCATATATTTT. This chain joins TRBV7-8 and TRBJ1-3; tentative D call: TRBD1 (6 bases). This CDR3 contains 14 residues. In germline, CDR1 is SGHVS, CDR2 FQNEAQ. Trimming left V 4 bases short and J 2 bases short, with 9 bases between.

CDR3 coding DNA: TGTGCCACCAGCGGGACAGGTCCGTCCGGGGAGCTGTTTTTT. Translation gives CATSGTGPSGELFF. The V call is TRBV24-1, the J call TRBJ2-2; 8 bases line up with TRBD1. Germline V gene data show CDR1 as KGHDR and CDR2 as SFDVKD. The CDR3 runs 14 residues. J gave up 6 bases and V 7 bases, and 6 bases lay outside the gene matches.

The V and J genes are TRBV12-3 or TRBV12-4 and TRBJ1-2, with D perhaps matching TRBD1 (5 bases). Trimming took 6 bases from V and 0 from J, leaving 8 bases between them. This CDR3 comprises 13 residues. CDR3 bases: TGTGCCAGCAGCAGGGAAGCTAACTATGGCTACACCTTC. This translates into CASSREANYGYTF.

This rearrangement joins TRBV19 to TRBJ1-2; 9 bases align to TRBD1. Losses at the gene ends were 7 bases for V and 3 bases for J; bases not matched to a gene: 6. Germline V CDR1 and CDR2: LNHDA, SQIVND (reference sequence). The CDR3 loop spans 14 amino acids. CDR3 region: CASTSGQGDYGYTF. CDR3 nucleotide sequence: TGTGCCAGTACCTCGGGACAGGGAGACTATGGCTACACCTTC.

The V gene is TRBV5-1, the J gene TRBJ2-7; TRBD1 aligns across 9 bases. The germline gives CDR1 SGHRS, CDR2 YFSETQ. The CDR3 contains 14 residues. The trim removed 3 bases at V and 6 bases at J, leaving 7 bases unmatched. Here the CDR3 reads CASSSRTGESEQYF. The CDR3, as DNA: TGCGCCAGCAGCTCGAGGACAGGGGAGTCCGAGCAGTACTTC.

V gene TRBV5-1 combines with J gene TRBJ1-4, with TRBD1 matching over 9 bases. This CDR3 comprises 15 residues. The V and J ends lost 4 bases and 0 bases, in that order; junction bases with no gene match: 1. The V gene's germline CDR1 is SGHRS and CDR2 YFSETQ. The CDR3 DNA follows: TGCGCCAGCAGCCGGACAGGGGCAACTAATGAAAAACTGTTTTTT. Encoded protein: CASSRTGATNEKLFF.

The chain is built from TRBV27 and TRBJ1-2, with 7 bases fitting TRBD1. V dropped 0 bases and J dropped 3; count of bases not matched to a gene: 13. Germline lookup yields CDR1 MNHEY and CDR2 SMNVEV (reference sequence). The CDR3 contains 18 residues. CDR3 in amino acids: CASSLSGRGDIFDYGYTF. CDR3 coding DNA: TGTGCCAGCAGTTTATCCGGCAGGGGGGATATTTTCGACTATGGCTACACCTTC.

The chain carries TRBV4-1 and TRBJ2-1; D gene uncertain. CDR1 and CDR2 from the germline V gene are MGHRA and YSYEKL. The CDR3 is 18 residues long. The V gene lost 0 bases and the J gene lost 0 bases, with 15 bases spanning the gap. CDR3: CASSQDMSPRSSYNEQFF. In DNA, the CDR3 is TGCGCCAGCAGCCAAGACATGAGCCCTAGGAGCTCCTACAATGAGCAGTTCTTC.

This chain uses TRBV23-1 with TRBJ1-1; D is possibly TRBD1 (6 bases). TRBV23-1 is known as an ORF, though its function is uncertain. The V and J ends lost 4 bases and 8 bases respectively, with 35 bases between them. CDR3 size: 20 residues. The CDR3 coding sequence is TGCGCCAGCAGTCGGGGGGGCGAGCGGGGAAGAACTATCCCGAGGCTGGAAGCTTTCTTT. Protein sequence: CASSRGGERGRTIPRLEAFF.

V and J are TRBV27 and TRBJ1-5, with 8 bases identical to TRBD1. There are 17 residues in the CDR3. Germline CDR1 and CDR2: MNHEY and SMNVEV (reference sequence). Trimming took 6 bases from V and 2 from J; bases not matched to a gene: 12. Here the CDR3 DNA reads TGTGCCAGCAGAAGGACAGGGCTGAAAGTGGGCAATCAGCCCCAGCATTTT. Translating gives CASRRTGLKVGNQPQHF.

The rearrangement joins TRBV2 to TRBJ2-6; 7 bases line up with TRBD1. From germline, CDR1 is SNHLY and CDR2 FYNNEI. CDR3 length: 16 residues. Trimming removed 7 bases from V and 5 bases from J; junction bases left unmatched: 11. The CDR3 sequence is CASMRDRAFRANVLTF. Here the CDR3 DNA reads TGTGCCAGCATGCGAGACAGGGCGTTTCGGGCCAACGTCCTGACTTTC.

The J gene is TRBJ2-6, the V gene TRBV19, with D perhaps matching TRBD2 (6 bases). V was pared by 3 bases and J by 3 bases, with 6 bases between. Germline loops: CDR1 LNHDA, CDR2 SQIVND (reference sequence). This CDR3 contains 14 residues. CDR3 region: CASSMGGGANVLTF. For the CDR3, the DNA is TGTGCCAGTAGTATGGGGGGTGGGGCCAACGTCCTGACTTTC.

This clone appeared once. This chain links TRBV21-1 with TRBJ1-4; the table's D call TRBD1 went unverified against the DNA. TRBV21-1 is assigned pseudogene status. The CDR3 sequence is 18 residues long. Written as DNA, the CDR3 is TGTGCCAGCAGCAAAGTCCTAGACAGGCCCCCAACTAATGAAAAACTGTTTTTT. Amino acid sequence: CASSKVLDRPPTNEKLFF.

The CDR3 sequence is CASSPQGFGGYTF. CDR3 coding DNA: TGTGCCAGCAGTCCCCAGGGCTTTGGCGGCTACACCTTC. This sequence joins TRBV6-6 and TRBJ1-2, with D maybe TRBD1 (5 bases). This CDR3 has 13 residues. Trimming took 5 bases from V and 8 from J, leaving 15 bases between them. CDR1 and CDR2 from the germline V gene are MNHNY and SVGAGI (reference sequence).

In DNA, the CDR3 is TGCGCCAGCAGCTGGACCGGACAAAACACCGGGGAGCTGTTTTTT. This codes for CASSWTGQNTGELFF. The chain uses TRBV5-1 and TRBJ2-2; perhaps TRBD1 as D (5 bases). V shed 3 bases and J shed 2 bases, with 11 bases lying between them. Germline CDR1 and CDR2: SGHRS and YFSETQ. The CDR3 is 15 residues long.

The chain couples TRBV28 to TRBJ1-3; no reliable D call. Germline V CDR1 and CDR2: MDHEN, SYDVKM. The CDR3 sequence is 16 residues long. V lost 5 bases and J lost 4, with 18 bases in between. CDR3 loop: CASSPRGADRGNTIYF. CDR3 DNA: TGTGCCAGCAGTCCGCGAGGAGCGGATCGGGGAAACACCATATATTTT.

This clone was seen only a few times. The same CDR3 arises from other DNA sequences in this sample as well. The chain joins TRBV6-5 to TRBJ1-2; tentative D call: TRBD1 (6 bases). This CDR3 contains 13 residues. V was cut by 5 bases and J by 4 bases, with 11 bases left in between. Germline-derived CDR1 and CDR2 are MNHEY and SVGAGI. In DNA form, the CDR3 reads TGTGCCAGCAGTCCTGGACAGCTCTATGGCTACACCTTC. Translation gives CASSPGQLYGYTF.

The rearrangement joins TRBV3-1 (or the pseudogene TRBV3-2) to TRBJ1-1, with unresolved D. The CDR3 consists of 19 residues. V was trimmed by 5 bases and J by 10 bases, leaving 35 bases between them. The germline CDR1 and CDR2 sequences are LGHDT and YNNKEL (reference sequence). This CDR3 is CASSSGTVWRALRVPVAFF. The CDR3 DNA is TGTGCCAGCAGCTCAGGTACAGTGTGGAGGGCCCTCCGGGTTCCCGTAGCTTTCTTT.